This T cell receptor (beta chain) was sequenced during a study of identical twins. General study findings and limits: Fewer insertions were carried by abundant cord blood beta clonotypes, but none was seen in memory repertoires.

Healthy Caucasians alone served as donors. Comment on this clonotype: Its target is not known.

Each cDNA held unique molecular identifiers, and template switching gave it a universal primer site. Via MiXCR, TCRdb re-called the 5' RACE reads, giving one row per CDR3 protein. The sample shows fewer than 550,000 distinct CDR3 sequences, roughly 15% of them seen only once. There are 16 residues in the CDR3. Germline assignment: CDR1 MDHEN and CDR2 SYDVKM. Trimming took 4 bases from V and 2 from J, leaving 17 bases between them. This sample was also put to use in a study of yellow fever vaccine responses in identical twins. That paper states: Reports say the vaccine T cell response in twins looked partly convergent and partly personalized.

The specimen was CD4+ T cells sorted from blood. The receptor was derived from a woman under 30 in good health. This chain joins TRBV28 and TRBJ1-2; D is perhaps TRBD1 (5 bases). The CDR3 reads CASSSPSGRGNYGYTF. CDR3 DNA sequence: TGTGCCAGCAGTTCACCCTCGGGACGGGGAAACTATGGCTACACCTTC.